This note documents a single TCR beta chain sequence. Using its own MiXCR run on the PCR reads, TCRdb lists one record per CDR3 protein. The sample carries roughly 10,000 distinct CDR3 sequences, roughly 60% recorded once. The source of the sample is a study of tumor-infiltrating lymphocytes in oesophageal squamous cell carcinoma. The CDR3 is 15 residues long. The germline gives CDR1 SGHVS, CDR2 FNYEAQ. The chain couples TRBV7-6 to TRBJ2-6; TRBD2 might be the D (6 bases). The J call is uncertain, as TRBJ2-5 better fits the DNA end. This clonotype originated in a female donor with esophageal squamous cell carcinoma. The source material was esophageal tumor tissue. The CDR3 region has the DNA TGTGCCAGCAGCCCCCGGGAGACAAATGGAGAGACCCAGTACTTC. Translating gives CASSPRETNGETQYF.